The 25 T cell receptor beta chains in this list originate from one sample, sequenced in a study of cytomegalovirus exposure and HLA in healthy donors. With 60 Vbeta and 13 Jbeta primers, the PCR was carried out. The table came from immunoSEQ multiplex PCR; TCRdb's copy has only in-frame clones and leaves some out. The sample yields about 170,000 clones, about 85% seen once. Material: PBMCs. Every receptor here comes from a boy aged 2 to 10 in good health and CMV-seronegative.

The genes are TRBV2 and TRBJ1-4; D gene ambiguous. Trimming stripped 3 bases from V and 2 bases from J, with 10 bases between. The germline gives CDR1 SNHLY, CDR2 FYNNEI. This CDR3 has 15 residues. CDR3 protein: CASSESGVTNEKLFF. The DNA for the CDR3 is TGTGCCAGCAGTGAGTCCGGGGTGACTAATGAAAAACTGTTTTTT.

The CDR3 region has the DNA TGTGCCAGCAGGTCGTATGGGACAAACTCCTACGAGCAGTACTTC. As protein: CASRSYGTNSYEQYF. The gene calls are TRBV6-5 and TRBJ2-7; TRBD1 might be the D (6 bases). The V end lost 6 bases, the J end lost 0 bases, and 15 bases lay between the germline ends. Germline CDR1 and CDR2: MNHEY and SVGAGI. The CDR3 covers 15 residues.

This clone is a singleton in its sample. The CDR3 here is CSASAVEKLFF. CDR3 bases: TGCAGTGCTAGTGCGGTAGAAAAACTGTTTTTT. The V call is TRBV20-1, the J call TRBJ1-4; D uncertain. CDR1 DFQATT and CDR2 SNEGSKA come from the germline V gene (reference sequence). This CDR3 is built from 11 residues. V lost 3 bases and J lost 8, with 7 bases in between.

This rearrangement joins TRBV15 to TRBJ2-1; a weak D match, TRBD2 (7 bases). The CDR3 spans 17 residues. The V end lost 6 bases, the J end lost 4 bases, and 22 bases lay between the germline ends. Germline V gene lookup returns CDR1 LNHNV and CDR2 YYDKDF (reference sequence). The CDR3 nucleotides are TGTGCCACCAGTCCCGGTCGCGGGGGCCTTGGGTACAATGAGCAGTTCTTC. It translates to CATSPGRGGLGYNEQFF.

The genes are TRBV5-4 and TRBJ1-1, with TRBD1 matching 7 bases. There are 15 residues in the CDR3. Germline loops: CDR1 SGHNT, CDR2 YYREEE (reference sequence). Losses at the gene ends were 0 bases for V and 1 base for J; bases not matched to a gene: 3. CDR3 residues: CASSLEGTANTEAFF. CDR3 bases: TGTGCCAGCAGCTTGGAGGGGACAGCGAACACTGAAGCTTTCTTT.

This chain uses TRBV6-5 with TRBJ1-2; TRBD1 aligns across 7 bases. The CDR3 is 13 amino acids. CDR1 and CDR2 from the germline V gene are MNHEY and SVGAGI. V was clipped by 8 bases and J by 1 base; unmatched bases: 4. CDR3 nucleotide sequence: TGTGCCAGCCAGGGACAGTTTAACTATGGCTACACCTTC. Its translation: CASQGQFNYGYTF.

This clone was found once. The gene calls are TRBV6-5 and TRBJ2-3; TRBD2 matches 9 bases. CDR3 length: 13 amino acids. CDR1 is MNHEY, CDR2 SVGAGI, per germline. J was trimmed by 8 bases and V by 4 bases; bases with no gene match: 4. The chain's CDR3 is CASSLGLASTQYF. For the CDR3, the DNA is TGTGCCAGCAGTTTAGGACTAGCGAGTACGCAGTATTTT.

V is TRBV18 and J is TRBJ2-3; 7 positions agree with TRBD2. V dropped 3 bases and J dropped 0; count of bases not matched to a gene: 6. Per the germline V gene, CDR1 is KGHSH and CDR2 is LQKENI. The CDR3 length is 16 residues. The CDR3 region has the DNA TGTGCCAGCTCACCCGGCCTACTAGCGAGCACAGATACGCAGTATTTT. This sequence encodes CASSPGLLASTDTQYF. Full variable domain (remainder filled in from reference TRBV18 and TRBJ2-3): NAGVMQNPRHLVRRRGQEARLRCSPMKGHSHVYWYRQLPEEGLKFMVYLQKENIIDESGMPKERFSAEFPKEGPSILRIQQVVRGDSAAYFCASSPGLLASTDTQYFGPGTRLTVL.

The chain couples TRBV7-2 to TRBJ2-5, with TRBD1 matching over 8 bases. The CDR3 sequence is 14 residues long. With 5 bases clipped from V and 5 bases from J, the junction kept 7 bases outside the gene matches. From germline, CDR1 is SGHTA and CDR2 FQGNSA. CDR3 DNA sequence: TGTGCCAGCAGCGCGGACAGGGCGCGGGAGACCCAGTACTTC. Its protein is CASSADRARETQYF.

This chain links TRBV5-8 with TRBJ1-3; TRBD1 is a possible D gene (5 bases). CDR1 is SGHTS, CDR2 YDEGEE, per germline. The CDR3 runs 16 residues. Trimming left V 9 bases short and J 1 base short, with 20 bases between. DNA of the CDR3: TGTGCCACCCCTAATTTGCGGGGCATTTCTGGAAACACCATATATTTT. This codes for CATPNLRGISGNTIYF.

The chain is built from TRBV7-3 and TRBJ2-2; D gene uncertain. Trimming shortened V by 2 bases and J by 8 bases, and 15 bases separated the two germline ends. Germline assignment: CDR1 SGHTA and CDR2 FQGTGA. The CDR3 sequence is 15 residues long. The CDR3 here is CASSLEPTPVGELFF. Written as DNA, the CDR3 is TGTGCCAGCAGCTTAGAGCCTACCCCGGTGGGGGAGCTGTTTTTT.

In its sample, this clone was seen once. The CDR3, as DNA: TGTGCCAGCAGCCATGGACTAGCGAGGGCCAATGAGCAGTTCTTC. Translated, it gives CASSHGLARANEQFF. This chain connects TRBV7-9 to TRBJ2-1; 9 positions agree with TRBD2. CDR1 and CDR2 from the germline V gene are SEHNR and FQNEAQ (reference sequence). This CDR3 has 15 residues. V shed 5 bases, J shed 6 bases, and the junction held 8 bases outside the gene matches.

This chain uses TRBV11-2 with TRBJ2-1; 7 nucleotides align to TRBD2. The V gene end was trimmed by 2 bases and the J gene end by 6 bases; junction bases not matched to a gene: 13. Germline CDR1 reads SGHAT; CDR2 reads FQNNGV. The CDR3 is 17 amino acids. For the CDR3, the DNA is TGTGCCAGCAGCTTAAGGTTTACTAGCGTGTCTGGCAATGAGCAGTTCTTC. Its protein product is CASSLRFTSVSGNEQFF.

This clone was found a few times. V is TRBV28 and J is TRBJ2-7, with a tentative D call TRBD2 (5 bases). Per the germline V gene, CDR1 is MDHEN and CDR2 is SYDVKM. The CDR3 has 16 residues. The germline V and J ends were trimmed by 6 bases and 3 bases, with 21 bases remaining between them. The CDR3 nucleotides are TGTGCCAGCAGGAGAAAGGTGGGGTCCGGGGACTACGAGCAGTACGTC. Translation gives CASRRKVGSGDYEQYV.

This rearrangement joins TRBV10-3 to TRBJ2-1; possible D gene TRBD2, 6 bases. CDR1 ENHRY and CDR2 SYGVKD come from the germline V gene. CDR3 size: 17 residues. Trimming stripped 3 bases from V and 7 bases from J, with 22 bases between. The CDR3 here is CAISDHGTLEGMNEQFF. The CDR3 nucleotides are TGTGCCATCAGTGACCACGGGACTTTAGAGGGGATGAATGAGCAGTTCTTC.

The chain recombines TRBV6-1 with TRBJ2-1; 10 bases fit TRBD2. Trimming took 6 bases from V and 7 from J; bases not matched to a gene: 9. Germline assignment: CDR1 MNHNS and CDR2 SASEGT. This CDR3 comprises 15 residues. The CDR3 here is CASRRASGGRNEQFF. The CDR3 bases are TGTGCCAGCAGGAGGGCTAGCGGGGGTAGAAATGAGCAGTTCTTC.

V gene TRBV7-8 combines with J gene TRBJ1-4; D gene unclear. CDR1 and CDR2 from the germline V gene are SGHVS and FQNEAQ. Trimming removed 5 bases from V and 5 bases from J, with 15 bases in between. This CDR3 spans 15 amino acids. This chain's CDR3 is CASSPRRGLNEKLFF. In DNA, the CDR3 is TGTGCCAGCAGCCCCCGGCGAGGGCTAAATGAAAAACTGTTTTTT. The variable domain in full, with the rest retrieved from reference TRBV7-8 and TRBJ1-4, is GAGVSQSPRYKVAKRGQDVALRCDPISGHVSLFWYQQALGQGPEFLTYFQNEAQLDKSGLPSDRFFAERPEGSVSTLKIQRTQQEDSAVYLCASSPRRGLNEKLFFGSGTQLSVL.

The chain links TRBV7-8 to TRBJ2-1; maybe TRBD1 (5 bases). Trimming took off 5 bases at V and 6 bases at J, with 17 bases between the two ends. The CDR3 length is 15 residues. The germline gives CDR1 SGHVS, CDR2 FQNEAQ. In DNA form, the CDR3 reads TGTGCCAGCAGCACCCACCTAGGTGGGGCCAATGAGCAGTTCTTC. Its translation: CASSTHLGGANEQFF.

The chain employs TRBV4-2 and TRBJ2-1; 9 nucleotides match TRBD2. V trimming: 0 bases; J trimming: 3 bases; junction bases outside the gene matches: 3. This CDR3 is 16 amino acids long. The germline V gene has CDR1 LGHNA and CDR2 YNFKEQ. The CDR3 spells CASSQDPAGGYNEQFF. The CDR3 DNA sequence: TGTGCCAGCAGCCAAGATCCAGCGGGAGGCTACAATGAGCAGTTCTTC.

This clone was seen a handful of times. CDR3 coding DNA: TGTGCCAGTAGTATTCGGTCGACAGGAAGCCGCTATGGCTACACCTTC. This codes for CASSIRSTGSRYGYTF. This chain connects TRBV19 to TRBJ1-2; a weak D match, TRBD1 (6 bases). V was trimmed by 3 bases and J by 4 bases, leaving 18 bases between them. CDR3 size: 16 residues. Germline V CDR1 and CDR2: LNHDA, SQIVND (reference sequence). Supplemented by reference TRBV19 and TRBJ1-2, the full variable domain reads DGGITQSPKYLFRKEGQNVTLSCEQNLNHDAMYWYRQDPGQGLRLIYYSQIVNDFQKGDIAEGYSVSREKKESFPLTVTSAQKNPTAFYLCASSIRSTGSRYGYTFGSGTRLTVV.

The chain carries TRBV28 and TRBJ2-1; 9 bases align to TRBD1. This CDR3 contains 15 residues. The ends lost 5 bases at V and 0 bases at J; junction bases unmatched: 2. CDR1 and CDR2 from the germline V gene are MDHEN and SYDVKM. The CDR3, as DNA: TGTGCCAGCAGTCGGGGACAGGGCTCCTACAATGAGCAGTTCTTC. It is translated as CASSRGQGSYNEQFF.

The chain employs TRBV9 and TRBJ2-3, with D tentatively TRBD1 (6 bases). Germline V gene data show CDR1 as SGDLS and CDR2 as YYNGEE. V was cut by 4 bases and J by 0 bases, with 12 bases left in between. CDR3 length: 15 amino acids. CDR3 in DNA: TGTGCCAGCAGCAAAGGACAGAGCAGCACAGATACGCAGTATTTT. This sequence encodes CASSKGQSSTDTQYF.

This clone has more than one count but fewer than ten. The chain joins TRBV11-2 to TRBJ2-5, with D uncertain. CDR1 and CDR2 (germline): SGHAT, FQNNGV. Deletions cut 5 bases from V and 8 bases from J, with 6 bases between. The CDR3 contains 10 residues. The CDR3 nucleotides read TGTGCCAGCAGCCTACCCACCCAGTACTTC. It codes for CASSLPTQYF.

This CDR3 reads CASSPIQVGSGYTF. CDR3 nucleotide sequence: TGTGCCAGCAGCCCCATCCAGGTCGGTTCTGGCTACACCTTC. The chain links TRBV5-4 to TRBJ1-2; D is uncertain. Germline CDR1 reads SGHNT; CDR2 reads YYREEE (reference sequence). The CDR3 consists of 14 residues. The V end lost 4 bases, the J end lost 7 bases, and 17 bases lay between the germline ends.

This rearrangement joins TRBV6-1 to TRBJ2-1; 10 nucleotides agree with TRBD1. The CDR3 totals 17 residues. Germline trimming cut 2 bases from V and 9 bases from J; bases unmatched to any gene: 13. Germline loops: CDR1 MNHNS, CDR2 SASEGT. The CDR3 protein is CASSELSGTGARSEQFF. The CDR3 DNA reads TGTGCCAGCAGTGAACTCTCCGGGACAGGGGCGAGAAGTGAGCAGTTCTTC.